This T cell receptor beta chain was captured in a study of T cells after yellow fever vaccination. Study details: SMART-Seq v4 Ultra Low Input served to prepare low-cell-number fractions.

Trimming removed 5 bases from V and 4 bases from J, with 17 bases in between. The CDR3 consists of 15 residues. Germline V gene lookup returns CDR1 SGHVS and CDR2 FQNEAQ. Template switching with 5'RACE generated the TCR cDNA and added a universal primer site and UMIs. From the 5' RACE reads, TCRdb called clonotypes with MiXCR, one entry per CDR3 protein. The table has 300,000 to 400,000 distinct CDR3 sequences, 7.5% to 9% seen once. Findings of the study overall: Repertoires obtained by FACS sorting could include abundant clonotypes that entered as contaminants from the bulk population. Once the booster was given, most primary-vaccination clones reappeared, at about 95% for CD4 and over 75% for CD8.

With regard to this clonotype: The antigen is unknown.

Sequencing was performed on PBMCs, taken on the day of the first yellow fever vaccination. The receptor comes from a man younger than 35 who received the YFV17D yellow fever vaccine. This rearrangement joins TRBV7-8 to TRBJ1-1; TRBD1 might be the D (5 bases). The CDR3 DNA sequence: TGTGCCAGCAGCCGTGAGATCTGGGGCGGCACTGAAGCTTTCTTT. Translated, it gives CASSREIWGGTEAFF.